Below, 20 T cell receptor beta chains from the same sample are listed, as sequenced in a study of immune heterogeneity within non-small cell lung tumors. Samples each supplied 450 to 650 ng of bulk tumor genomic DNA as template. Several widely spaced biopsies per primary tumor were taken during surgery. Curative surgical treatment was performed in patients who had newly diagnosed, untreated non-small cell lung cancer. TCR beta CDR3 was amplified by multiplex PCR, first round 10 cycles, 32 V and 13 J primers. TCRdb independently ran MiXCR on the multiplex PCR reads; one entry per CDR3 protein. The sample has 20,000 to 25,000 distinct CDR3 sequences, approximately 26% seen once; the top ten hold about 3.8%. What was sequenced was lung tumor tissue. Every receptor here comes from a man aged 40-49 years with non-small cell lung cancer.

This clonotype was detected only a few times. The chain links TRBV10-3 to TRBJ2-2; TRBD1 is a possible D gene (6 bases). Looked up from germline, CDR1 is ENHRY and CDR2 is SYGVKD. The CDR3 covers 15 residues. Trimming removed 3 bases from V and 3 bases from J, with 11 bases in between. Here the CDR3 DNA reads TGTGCCATCAGTGACTGGAACAGGGACACCGGGGAGCTGTTTTTT. This encodes CAISDWNRDTGELFF.

This clonotype was recorded a few times. The V call is TRBV7-9, the J call TRBJ1-5; D is unclear. Germline assignment: CDR1 SEHNR and CDR2 FQNEAQ (reference sequence). The V and J ends lost 1 base and 4 bases respectively, with 11 bases between them. There are 15 residues in the CDR3. The CDR3 DNA reads TGTGCCAGCAGCTTAGGACTCGAAAGAAATCAGCCCCAGCATTTT. This gives the protein CASSLGLERNQPQHF.

A few counts support this clonotype. CDR3: CSASGHINNSPLHF. The CDR3 nucleotides read TGCAGTGCTTCGGGACATATAAATAATTCACCCCTCCACTTT. This chain links TRBV20-1 with TRBJ1-6; D is perhaps TRBD1 (6 bases). Germline V gives CDR1 DFQATT, CDR2 SNEGSKA (reference sequence). The CDR3 contains 14 residues. V lost 5 bases and J 5 bases, leaving 13 bases between the germline ends.

Concerning this clonotype: The junction differs from germline at one of its ends, possibly a read error. This sequence joins TRBV6-2 or TRBV6-3 and TRBJ2-3; 8 nucleotides line up with TRBD2. CDR1 is MNHEY and CDR2 is SVGEGT in the germline V gene. This CDR3 has 16 amino acids. CDR3 DNA sequence: TGTGCCAGCAGTTTGAGGCCGGGGACTAGGTTTGATATGCAGTATTTT. It codes for CASSLRPGTRFDMQYF.

This clonotype was seen a handful of times. The CDR3 DNA reads as TGTGCCAGCAGTTACCGTCGGCATCCAAACTCACCCCTCCACTTT. Translating gives CASSYRRHPNSPLHF. The V gene is TRBV6-5, the J gene TRBJ1-6; D remains ambiguous. Trimming took off 2 bases at V and 10 bases at J, with 15 bases between the two ends. The CDR3 length is 15 residues. The V gene's germline CDR1 is MNHEY and CDR2 SVGAGI.

About this clonotype: Given a much more abundant clone one base away, this may be a read error. The chain employs TRBV6-1 and TRBJ1-4; D gene uncertain. The CDR3 spans 16 residues. Per the germline V gene, CDR1 is MNHNS and CDR2 is SASEGT. CDR3 bases: TGTTCCAGCAGTGAGGGCCTCGAAACAACTAATGAAAAACTGTTTTTT. Translating it yields CSSSEGLETTNEKLFF.

In its sample, this clonotype was seen many times. The chain uses TRBV27 and TRBJ1-2, with D unresolved. The V end was cut by 6 bases, the J end by 3 bases, with 17 bases between. Germline V lookup: CDR1 MNHEY, CDR2 SMNVEV (reference sequence). CDR3 length equals 15 residues. CDR3 loop: CASRHSSRPDYGYTF. DNA for the CDR3: TGTGCCAGCAGGCATAGCAGCCGACCCGACTATGGCTACACCTTC.

This clonotype is medium-sized. V gene TRBV6-2 or TRBV6-3 combines with J gene TRBJ2-7; D perhaps matches TRBD1 (5 bases). Trimming cost V 8 bases and J 0 bases, with 17 bases left between them. Germline V gene sequence: CDR1 MNHEY, CDR2 SVGEGT. This CDR3 contains 15 residues. The CDR3 here is CASYSPRQFSYEQYF. The CDR3 nucleotides read TGTGCCAGCTACTCCCCCCGACAGTTCTCCTACGAGCAGTACTTC.

The rearrangement links TRBV4-2 to TRBJ2-5, with D perhaps TRBD1 (5 bases). Trimming pared 4 bases from V and 1 base from J, leaving 16 bases between. Germline V gene lookup returns CDR1 LGHNA and CDR2 YNFKEQ. CDR3 length equals 16 residues. CDR3: CASSRQGEIIQETQYF. The CDR3 coding sequence is TGTGCCAGCAGCCGACAAGGGGAAATAATCCAAGAGACCCAGTACTTC.

The gene calls are TRBV24-1 and TRBJ1-1, with a weak D call TRBD1 (5 bases). The V gene's germline CDR1 is KGHDR and CDR2 SFDVKD. V was pared by 3 bases and J by 3 bases, with 19 bases between. This CDR3 comprises 17 residues. CDR3 DNA: TGTGCCACCAGTGATGGGGGGGGGGAGGGTAGTCACACTGAAGCTTTCTTT. Residues: CATSDGGGEGSHTEAFF.

The J gene is TRBJ2-1, the V gene TRBV20-1, with TRBD2 matching 9 bases. The CDR3 consists of 15 residues. With V trimmed by 3 bases and J by 7 bases, 10 bases remained unmatched. Germline CDR1 DFQATT, CDR2 SNEGSKA (reference sequence). The CDR3 sequence is CSASAPSGVGNEQFF. The CDR3 DNA sequence: TGCAGTGCTAGCGCCCCTAGCGGGGTTGGTAATGAGCAGTTCTTC.

V and J are TRBV6-1 and TRBJ2-3; TRBD1 agrees at 7 bases. This CDR3 spans 13 amino acids. Per germline, CDR1 MNHNS and CDR2 SASEGT. Germline trimming cut 11 bases from V and 2 bases from J; bases unmatched to any gene: 7. The CDR3 loop reads CAGRTGTTDTQYF. CDR3 bases: TGTGCCGGAAGGACAGGAACCACAGATACGCAGTATTTT.

V gene TRBV19 combines with J gene TRBJ1-5, with 8 bases that match TRBD1. The ends lost 6 bases at V and 5 bases at J; junction bases unmatched: 12. The CDR3 covers 16 residues. The germline CDR1 and CDR2 sequences are LNHDA and SQIVND (reference sequence). This CDR3 is CASRRTGRLYHQPQHF. The DNA for the CDR3 is TGTGCCAGTAGGCGGACAGGGCGCCTTTACCATCAGCCCCAGCATTTT.

Within the sample, this clonotype is medium-sized. J is TRBJ2-7 and V is TRBV6-1, with 10 nucleotides matching TRBD2. The CDR3 length is 15 residues. With V trimmed by 7 bases and J by 4 bases, 10 bases remained unmatched. Germline CDR1 MNHNS, CDR2 SASEGT. The CDR3: CASTPRLAGDYEQYF. The DNA of the CDR3 is TGTGCCAGCACCCCCCGTCTAGCGGGAGATTACGAGCAGTACTTC.

This clonotype turned up a few times. The chain employs TRBV4-1 and TRBJ2-3, with 8 bases aligning to TRBD2. Per the germline V gene, CDR1 is MGHRA and CDR2 is YSYEKL. CDR3 length equals 16 residues. Trimming removed 1 base from V and 8 bases from J; junction bases left unmatched: 11. The CDR3 region has the DNA TGCGCCAGCAGCCAAGCGCCAGGGACTAGTCTCATTACGCAGTATTTT. Translating gives CASSQAPGTSLITQYF.

The chain uses TRBV11-3 and TRBJ2-1; TRBD1 agrees at 9 bases. Trimming took 8 bases from V and 13 from J; bases not matched to a gene: 12. The CDR3 totals 13 residues. Germline lookup yields CDR1 SGHNT and CDR2 YENEEA. The DNA for the CDR3 is TGTGCCAGCTCGGGACAGGGCCGGCAGGGTCAGTTCTTC. Residues: CASSGQGRQGQFF.

This clonotype appeared many times. The rearrangement links TRBV6-2 or TRBV6-3 to TRBJ1-5, with a possible D match to TRBD1 (6 bases). The CDR3 has 16 residues. Between the trimmed V and J ends, which lost 6 bases and 1 base, there was a span of 16 bases. Germline V gene lookup returns CDR1 MNHEY and CDR2 SVGEGT. The CDR3 spells CASSHRGGESNQPQHF. In DNA, the CDR3 is TGTGCCAGCAGCCACCGGGGGGGCGAGAGCAATCAGCCCCAGCATTTT.

Of note for this clonotype: A junction boundary mismatches the germline segment, possibly from a read error. The chain recombines TRBV11-2 with TRBJ2-7; 10 bases match TRBD2. Per germline, CDR1 SGHAT and CDR2 FQNNGV. CDR3 length equals 15 residues. The CDR3 loop is CASSLNPAGGNEHYF. CDR3 coding DNA: TGTGCCAGCAGCTTAAACCCAGCGGGAGGGAACGAGCATTACTTC.

This clonotype was picked up many times. The chain employs TRBV7-2 and TRBJ1-6, with D maybe TRBD1 (5 bases). V was cut by 3 bases and J by 10 bases, with 16 bases left in between. The CDR3 totals 15 residues. Germline V gene data show CDR1 as SGHTA and CDR2 as FQGNSA. In DNA form, the CDR3 reads TGTGCCAGCAGCTTGGCTGGGGGAAAGGGGTCACCCCTCCACTTT. This sequence encodes CASSLAGGKGSPLHF.

This clonotype came up many times. The rearrangement uses TRBV30 and TRBJ1-2; tentatively, D is TRBD1 (5 bases). The CDR3 spans 13 residues. Trimming took 1 base from V and 4 from J, leaving 10 bases between them. Germline CDR1 and CDR2: GTSNPN and SVGIG (reference sequence). The DNA of the CDR3 is TGTGCCTGGAGTGGACAGAAGTCCTATGGCTACACCTTC. It encodes CAWSGQKSYGYTF.